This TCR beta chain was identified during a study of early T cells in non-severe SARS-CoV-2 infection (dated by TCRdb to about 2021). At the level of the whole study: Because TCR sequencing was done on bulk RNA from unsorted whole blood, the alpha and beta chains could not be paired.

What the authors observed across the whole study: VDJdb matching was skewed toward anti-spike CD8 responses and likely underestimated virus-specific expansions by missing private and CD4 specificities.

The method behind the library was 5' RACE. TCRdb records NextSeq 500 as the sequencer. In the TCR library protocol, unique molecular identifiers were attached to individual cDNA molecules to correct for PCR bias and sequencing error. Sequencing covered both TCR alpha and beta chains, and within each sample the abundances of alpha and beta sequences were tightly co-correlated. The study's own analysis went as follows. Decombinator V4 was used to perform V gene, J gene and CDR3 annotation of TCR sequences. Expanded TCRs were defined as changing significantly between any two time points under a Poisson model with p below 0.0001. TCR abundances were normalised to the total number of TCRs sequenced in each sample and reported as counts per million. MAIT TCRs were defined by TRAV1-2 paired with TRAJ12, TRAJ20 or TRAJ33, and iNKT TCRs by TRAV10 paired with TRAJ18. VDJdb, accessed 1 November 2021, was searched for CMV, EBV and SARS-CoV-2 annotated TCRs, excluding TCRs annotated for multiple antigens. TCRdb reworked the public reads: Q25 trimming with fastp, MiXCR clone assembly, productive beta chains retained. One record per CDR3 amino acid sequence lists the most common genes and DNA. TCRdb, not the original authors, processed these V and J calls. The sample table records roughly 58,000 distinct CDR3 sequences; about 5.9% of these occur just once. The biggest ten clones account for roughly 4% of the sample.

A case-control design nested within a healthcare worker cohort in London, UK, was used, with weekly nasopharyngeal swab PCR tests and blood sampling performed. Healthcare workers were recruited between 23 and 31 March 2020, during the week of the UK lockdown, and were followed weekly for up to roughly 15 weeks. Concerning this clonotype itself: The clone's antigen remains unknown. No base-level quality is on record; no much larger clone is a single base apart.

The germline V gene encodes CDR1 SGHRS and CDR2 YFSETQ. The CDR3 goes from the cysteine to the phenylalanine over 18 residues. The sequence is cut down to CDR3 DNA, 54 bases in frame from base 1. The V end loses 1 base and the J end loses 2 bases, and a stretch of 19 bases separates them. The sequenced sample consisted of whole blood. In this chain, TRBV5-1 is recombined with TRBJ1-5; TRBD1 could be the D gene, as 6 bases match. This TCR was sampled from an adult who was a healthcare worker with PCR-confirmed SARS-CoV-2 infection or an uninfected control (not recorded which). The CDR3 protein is CASSLNPPGDGGNQPQHF. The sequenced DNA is TGCGCCAGCAGCTTGAATCCCCCAGGGGACGGGGGCAATCAGCCCCAGCATTTT. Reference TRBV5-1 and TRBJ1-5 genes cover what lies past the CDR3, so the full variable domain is KAGVTQTPRYLIKTRGQQVTLSCSPISGHRSVSWYQQTPGQGLQFLFEYFSETQRNKGNFPGRFSGRQFSNSRSEMNVSTLELGDSALYLCASSLNPPGDGGNQPQHFGDGTRLSIL.